The clone carrying this TCR beta chain was found many times. The data were obtained in a study of identical twins. TCRdb re-called the 5' RACE reads with MiXCR, one entry per CDR3 protein. Counted here are about 100,000 distinct CDR3 sequences, about 5.6% occurring once; the ten biggest clones make up roughly 12%. CDR1 and CDR2 from the germline V gene are SEHNR and FQNEAQ (reference sequence). This CDR3 has 15 amino acids. Between the trimmed V and J ends, which lost 5 bases and 6 bases, there was a span of 17 bases. Sequenced material: memory T cells sorted from blood. This chain links TRBV7-9 with TRBJ2-1, with a possible D match to TRBD2 (6 bases). This receptor was identified in a woman aged 50 to 60 in good health. CDR3 nucleotide sequence: TGTGCCAGCAGCCCGAAGACTAGAATCAGCAATGAGCAGTTCTTC. Translated, it gives CASSPKTRISNEQFF.